The present entry profiles one T cell receptor beta chain with its context. These data belong to a study of blood T cell repertoires in COVID-19. The overall study: From the United States, Italy and Spain came samples of acute and convalescent COVID-19.

Libraries were prepared by immunoSEQ multiplex PCR; TCRdb keeps only in-frame clonotypes and omits some of them. Found here are a few hundred thousand clones, around 80% of them singletons; the top ten hold approximately 10%. V was pared by 5 bases and J by 3 bases, with 4 bases of the junction left unmatched. The CDR3 contains 14 residues. CDR1 is MNHEY, CDR2 SMNVEV, per germline (reference sequence). Sequencing used peripheral blood. This chain joins TRBV27 and TRBJ2-1; 7 positions match TRBD2. The TCR comes from a man aged 45-60 years with active or convalescent COVID-19. CDR3 region: CASSPSGNYNEQFF. CDR3 sequence (DNA): TGTGCCAGCAGTCCCAGCGGGAACTACAATGAGCAGTTCTTC.